The 2 T cell receptor beta chains listed next were all sequenced from one sample in a study of blood T cell repertoires in COVID-19 (dated by TCRdb to between 2020 and 2021). The protocol used for the library was the immunoSEQ multiplex PCR assay. TCRdb provides this immuneACCESS table in a form limited to in-frame rearrangements. Some clones are lacking; in checked studies, under half of them reflect an unresolved V gene, and why the rest are absent is not known. The sample data list about 170,000 clones, and approximately 83% of these were observed just once. Roughly 2% of the sample is in the top ten clones. Sequencing was done on a sample of peripheral blood. These receptors all stem from a woman at least 80 years old with acute or convalescent COVID-19.

The chain is built from TRBV5-1 and TRBJ2-1, with 7 bases identical to TRBD2. From germline, CDR1 is SGHRS and CDR2 YFSETQ. The V and J ends lost 0 bases and 10 bases, in that order; junction bases with no gene match: 4. CDR3 length: 13 amino acids. This chain's CDR3 is CASSLEIGGEQFF. Written as DNA, the CDR3 is TGCGCCAGCAGCTTGGAGATCGGGGGGGAGCAGTTCTTC.

V gene TRBV30 combines with J gene TRBJ1-1; TRBD1 matches at 9 bases. The CDR3 sequence is 12 residues long. From germline, CDR1 is GTSNPN and CDR2 SVGIG (reference sequence). The CDR3, as DNA: TGTGCGTCGGGACAGGGGAACACTGAAGCTTTCTTT. This translates into CASGQGNTEAFF.